This T cell receptor (beta chain) originates from a study of blood T cell repertoires in COVID-19. The protocol was immunoSEQ multiplex PCR, while the TCRdb copy is restricted to in-frame clones and leaves out a portion. The sample yields more than 95,000 clones, around 80% seen once. Germline CDR1 is SGHDT and CDR2 is YYEEEE. The CDR3 extends over 17 amino acids. V lost 4 bases to trimming and J lost 1 base; unmatched junction nucleotides: 7. Sequenced input: peripheral blood. The TCR comes from a man older than 75 with active or convalescent COVID-19. V and J are TRBV5-6 and TRBJ2-3; TRBD2 aligns across 12 bases. The CDR3 reads CASSHKLAGGGTDTQYF. The CDR3 region has the DNA TGTGCCAGCAGCCACAAACTAGCGGGGGGCGGCACAGATACGCAGTATTTT.